Listed here are 5 T cell receptor beta chains from one sample, sequenced in a study of shared clonotypes between healthy human individuals. Assay: immunoSEQ multiplex PCR; the TCRdb copy retains only in-frame clones and omits some. The data contain more than 500,000 clones, around 96% of them seen just once; the ten biggest clones take up about 0.064%. The sample consisted of naive CD4+ T cells sorted from blood. Stated subset: CD45RA+ positively selected. The receptors stem from a woman aged 25 to 39 in good health.

The V gene is TRBV7-9, the J gene TRBJ2-1; 8 bases map to TRBD2. The trim removed 4 bases at V and 1 base at J, leaving 6 bases unmatched. Germline-derived CDR1 and CDR2 are SEHNR and FQNEAQ (reference sequence). This CDR3 contains 16 residues. CDR3 nucleotides: TGTGCCAGCAGCTCAAAAGCGGGAGAGTCCTACAATGAGCAGTTCTTC. It specifies CASSSKAGESYNEQFF.

This chain connects TRBV2 to TRBJ1-2; D gene unclear. Deletions cut 9 bases from V and 4 bases from J, with 12 bases between. The CDR3 sequence is 12 residues long. Germline V gene lookup returns CDR1 SNHLY and CDR2 FYNNEI. The CDR3 spells CARQTGAYGYTF. The CDR3 nucleotides read TGTGCCAGACAGACGGGAGCCTATGGCTACACCTTC.

The chain carries TRBV6-1 and TRBJ2-1; 13 nucleotides line up with TRBD2. With 8 bases clipped from V and 7 bases from J, the junction kept 5 bases outside the gene matches. The germline gives CDR1 MNHNS, CDR2 SASEGT. The CDR3 totals 14 residues. CDR3 nucleotide sequence: TGTGCCAGCTTGACTAGCGGGAGGTGGAATGAGCAGTTCTTC. This gives the protein CASLTSGRWNEQFF.

V gene TRBV6-1 combines with J gene TRBJ1-1, with D maybe TRBD1 (6 bases). CDR1 is MNHNS, CDR2 SASEGT, per germline. The V and J ends lost 2 bases and 6 bases respectively, with 22 bases between them. The CDR3 loop spans 17 amino acids. The CDR3, as DNA: TGTGCCAGCAGTGAAAGTTGGGGGCGGCGCGGGGGCTCTGAAGCTTTCTTT. Translated: CASSESWGRRGGSEAFF.

The chain joins TRBV7-9 to TRBJ2-7; the D is unclear. Trimming left V 1 base short and J 3 bases short, with 10 bases between. CDR1 and CDR2 (germline): SEHNR, FQNEAQ (reference sequence). The CDR3 is made up of 14 amino acids. The CDR3 nucleotides are TGTGCCAGCAGCTTAGTAGGACGGCACTACGAGCAGTACTTC. This gives the protein CASSLVGRHYEQYF.